This paragraph covers one T cell receptor beta chain sequence. The antigen remains unidentified. 13 Jbeta primers and 60 Vbeta primers were used for the PCR. Assay: immunoSEQ multiplex PCR; the TCRdb copy retains only in-frame clones and omits some. The table lists 120,000 to 150,000 clones, 60% to 80% of them singletons. These data belong to a study of cytomegalovirus exposure and HLA in healthy donors. Study findings and constraints: Reported results showed that the classifier diagnosed cytomegalovirus status with high specificity and sensitivity. Reportedly, fewer N-insertions than the approximately 610-donor mean appeared in an Asian-associated ancestry cluster in a later analysis.

The CDR3 runs 11 residues. Trimming removed 5 bases at V and 8 bases at J, with 6 bases between. CDR1 and CDR2 from the germline V gene are KGHSY and FQNENV. Sequencing was carried out using PBMCs. The sequence came from a male donor in good health and CMV-seronegative. The chain joins TRBV16 to TRBJ1-4; D is unresolved. CDR3 in amino acids: CASSLLEKLFF. The CDR3 coding sequence is TGTGCCAGCAGCTTACTCGAAAAACTGTTTTTT.